A single TCR beta chain is shown here with its context. Antigen: not known. 60 Vbeta and 13 Jbeta primers were used in PCR. Assay used: immunoSEQ multiplex PCR; TCRdb lists only in-frame clones, some missing. The profile shows 150,000 to 200,000 clones, 83% of them singletons. The donors gave bone marrow, and they were healthy. The data originate from a study of cytomegalovirus exposure and HLA in healthy donors. Findings of the study overall: Prediction of most subjects' HLA-A and HLA-B alleles by TCR beta sequences was reportedly accurate. The authors assumed roughly uniform sequencing depth across donors for presence/absence analyses.

The sequencing sample was made of PBMCs. The sequence came from a man in his forties in good health and CMV-seropositive.

The CDR3 loop reads CASSQVSTNYGYTF. The CDR3 bases are TGTGCCAGCAGCCAAGTCAGTACTAACTATGGCTACACCTTC. The rearrangement links TRBV28 to TRBJ1-2; D not certain. V was cut by 6 bases and J by 0 bases, with 11 bases left in between. CDR3 length: 14 amino acids. In germline, CDR1 is MDHEN, CDR2 SYDVKM.